One and the same sample provided the 28 T cell receptor beta chains below, sequenced in a study of early T cells in non-severe SARS-CoV-2 infection. TCRdb re-derived calls from the 5' RACE reads in MiXCR, one entry per CDR3 protein. The sample shows approximately 99,000 distinct CDR3 sequences, 12% of them seen only once. Input material: whole blood. These receptors were taken from an adult who was a healthcare worker with PCR-confirmed SARS-CoV-2 infection or an uninfected control (not recorded which).

This clonotype has just a few counts. The rearrangement joins TRBV28 to TRBJ1-5, with 7 bases identical to TRBD1. Trimming at V came to 4 bases and at J to 7 bases, leaving 4 bases not matched to a gene. Looked up from germline, CDR1 is MDHEN and CDR2 is SYDVKM. The CDR3 sequence is 13 residues long. CDR3 nucleotides: TGTGCCAGCAGTTACAGGGGTAGCCAGCCCCAGCATTTT. Encoded protein: CASSYRGSQPQHF.

This clonotype was detected a few times. The chain combines TRBV28 with TRBJ1-4; no firm D call. Germline V gene sequence: CDR1 MDHEN, CDR2 SYDVKM. This CDR3 is built from 18 residues. V was shortened by 2 bases and J by 0 bases, with 16 bases between the two germline ends. The DNA of the CDR3 is TGTGCCAGCAGTTTACTTTTAACCGGAGGACCAACTAATGAAAAACTGTTTTTT. Translating it yields CASSLLLTGGPTNEKLFF.

V usage is TRBV12-3 or TRBV12-4 and J usage is TRBJ1-4, with TRBD1 matching over 11 bases. This CDR3 spans 14 amino acids. After removal of 5 bases from V and 8 bases from J, the junction contained 4 bases not matched to a gene. CDR3 sequence (DNA): TGTGCCAGCAGTGGACAGGGGGCAGAGGAAAAACTGTTTTTT. Encoded protein: CASSGQGAEEKLFF.

This clonotype has just a few counts. The chain couples TRBV29-1 to TRBJ2-4; 8 bases fit TRBD2. V shed 3 bases and J 3 bases; nucleotides not matched to a gene: 7. The germline V gene has CDR1 SQVTM and CDR2 ANQGSEA. The CDR3 spans 15 residues. CDR3 sequence: CSVEGLAGFKNIQYF. CDR3 in DNA: TGCAGCGTTGAGGGCTTAGCGGGATTCAAAAACATTCAGTACTTC.

This rearrangement joins TRBV5-1 to TRBJ2-1; TRBD1 is a possible D gene (5 bases). Germline CDR1 reads SGHRS; CDR2 reads YFSETQ. V dropped 1 base and J dropped 5 bases, with 13 bases sitting between them. This CDR3 is built from 15 residues. The DNA of the CDR3 is TGCGCCAGCAGCTTGAGGGGAATCTCTAACAATGAGCAGTTCTTC. This sequence encodes CASSLRGISNNEQFF.

This clonotype was detected only a few times. CDR3 in DNA: TGTGCCAGCAGCCATCTAGCGGGAACGAATGAGCAGTTCTTC. It encodes CASSHLAGTNEQFF. The V call is TRBV14, the J call TRBJ2-1; 9 bases are a match to TRBD2. The germline V gene has CDR1 SGHDN and CDR2 FVKESK. The V and J ends lost 3 bases and 7 bases, in that order; junction bases with no gene match: 4. This CDR3 spans 14 amino acids.

This clonotype was counted ten times or more. This chain joins TRBV7-2 and TRBJ2-5; 7 nucleotides align to TRBD2. The CDR3 consists of 14 residues. The trim removed 5 bases at V and 2 bases at J, leaving 5 bases unmatched. Germline CDR1 reads SGHTA; CDR2 reads FQGNSA. The CDR3 DNA is TGTGCCAGCAGCCAGGGACTAACTCAAGAGACCCAGTACTTC. It specifies CASSQGLTQETQYF.

This clonotype was seen many times. The chain recombines TRBV11-2 with TRBJ2-7; D unclear. The CDR3 is 12 residues long. Trimming took 1 base from V and 4 from J, leaving 5 bases between them. Germline CDR1 and CDR2: SGHAT and FQNNGV. The CDR3 nucleotides are TGTGCCAGCAGCTTAGCGCAGTACGAGCAGTACTTC. It is translated as CASSLAQYEQYF.

Of note for this clonotype: A much larger clonotype is one base distant, so this may be a read error. The gene calls are TRBV10-2 and TRBJ2-3, with TRBD2 matching 9 bases. The CDR3 consists of 16 residues. Germline V gene data show CDR1 as WSHSY and CDR2 as SAAADI. The V gene end was trimmed by 7 bases and the J gene end by 3 bases; junction bases not matched to a gene: 11. The CDR3 sequence: CASNNLERGETDTQYF. The CDR3 DNA follows: TGCGCCAGCAACAACTTAGAGCGGGGGGAGACAGATACGCAGTATTTT.

The chain is built from TRBV12-2 and TRBJ2-7; TRBD2, the D gene given by the table, was not confirmed from the DNA. TRBV12-2 is labeled a pseudogene. The CDR3 has 17 amino acids. CDR3 sequence reads: CASRSRMLAEGTYEQYF. CDR3 in DNA: TGTGCAAGTCGCTCACGGATGCTAGCGGAGGGGACCTACGAGCAGTACTTC.

This clonotype was counted many times. The rearrangement joins TRBV6-1 to TRBJ2-7, with D hard to call. The CDR3 totals 13 residues. V was cut by 1 base and J by 3 bases, with 7 bases left in between. CDR1 MNHNS and CDR2 SASEGT come from the germline V gene. The CDR3 nucleotides read TGTGCCAGCAGTGAAGGCAGTTACTACGAGCAGTACTTC. Amino acids: CASSEGSYYEQYF.

The rearrangement uses TRBV7-8 and TRBJ2-1; D is possibly TRBD2 (5 bases). Germline CDR1 SGHVS, CDR2 FQNEAQ. The CDR3 contains 12 residues. The V end lost 5 bases, the J end lost 9 bases, and 11 bases lay between the germline ends. The CDR3 here is CASSPHGSEQFF. CDR3 DNA sequence: TGTGCCAGCAGCCCGCATGGGAGTGAGCAGTTCTTC.

This clonotype showed up many times. The gene calls are TRBV6-1 and TRBJ2-6; D unclear. Trimming shortened V by 7 bases and J by 0 bases, and 4 bases separated the two germline ends. Per germline, CDR1 MNHNS and CDR2 SASEGT. The CDR3 runs 13 residues. CDR3 in DNA: TGTGCCAGCACCCTCTCTGGGGCCAACGTCCTGACTTTC. Encoded protein: CASTLSGANVLTF.

The chain is built from TRBV3-1 and TRBJ2-7; 9 bases map to TRBD1. CDR3 length: 15 residues. With V trimmed by 1 base and J by 4 bases, 5 bases remained unmatched. The germline V gene encodes CDR1 LGHDT and CDR2 YNNKEL (reference sequence). The CDR3 loop reads CASSQAGTGLYEQYF. The CDR3 DNA follows: TGTGCCAGCAGCCAAGCCGGGACAGGGCTTTACGAGCAGTACTTC.

This clonotype was recorded at least ten times. The rearrangement joins TRBV2 to TRBJ2-5; the match to TRBD2 covers 11 bases. With V trimmed by 6 bases and J by 1 base, 4 bases remained unmatched. Looked up from germline, CDR1 is SNHLY and CDR2 is FYNNEI. The CDR3 loop spans 15 amino acids. As DNA, the CDR3 is TGTGCCAGCAGACCGGGACTAGCGGCCCAAGAGACCCAGTACTTC. As protein: CASRPGLAAQETQYF.

This clonotype was found many times. The V gene is TRBV4-2, the J gene TRBJ1-1; D call uncertain. The CDR3 consists of 13 residues. Trimming pared 8 bases from V and 1 base from J, leaving 11 bases between. The germline V gene encodes CDR1 LGHNA and CDR2 YNFKEQ. The CDR3 DNA sequence: TGTGCCAGCGGAAACACAGAGAACACTGAAGCTTTCTTT. It specifies CASGNTENTEAFF.

The chain has TRBV29-1 and TRBJ1-5; weak D call: TRBD1 (5 bases). The V end lost 7 bases, the J end lost 2 bases, and 15 bases lay between the germline ends. Germline lookup yields CDR1 SQVTM and CDR2 ANQGSEA. The CDR3 consists of 14 residues. The CDR3 is CSAIDSSGNQPQHF. The CDR3 DNA reads as TGCAGCGCCATAGACAGCAGTGGCAATCAGCCCCAGCATTTT.

J is TRBJ2-5 and V is TRBV30; D may be TRBD1 (6 bases). Germline V CDR1 and CDR2: GTSNPN, SVGIG (reference sequence). V lost 2 bases and J 2 bases, leaving 12 bases between the germline ends. The length of the CDR3 is 14 residues. Here the CDR3 reads CAWSQGTRQETQYF. CDR3 sequence (DNA): TGTGCCTGGAGTCAGGGGACAAGACAAGAGACCCAGTACTTC.

The chain is built from TRBV27 and TRBJ2-2; TRBD1 agrees at 8 bases. This CDR3 spans 16 amino acids. The V segment lost 3 bases and the J segment 6 bases; nucleotides outside the gene matches: 9. CDR1 and CDR2 (germline): MNHEY, SMNVEV (reference sequence). CDR3 sequence (DNA): TGTGCCAGCAGTTTTGGTTGGACAGGGTCGGCCGGGGAGCTGTTTTTT. This encodes CASSFGWTGSAGELFF.

In this sample, this clonotype turned up many times. The gene calls are TRBV12-3 or TRBV12-4 and TRBJ1-5; tentatively, D is TRBD1 (5 bases). Deletions cut 6 bases from V and 7 bases from J, with 16 bases between. This CDR3 has 14 residues. In DNA, the CDR3 is TGTGCCAGCAGCCTTGACTGGGGGGACCAGCCCCAGCATTTT. Translating it yields CASSLDWGDQPQHF.

The chain carries TRBV6-6 and TRBJ2-7, with a weak D call TRBD2 (6 bases). The CDR3 covers 15 residues. V was trimmed by 2 bases and J by 5 bases, leaving 16 bases between them. Germline V lookup: CDR1 MNHNY, CDR2 SVGAGI (reference sequence). CDR3 residues: CASSYRRDGGNEQYF. The CDR3 DNA follows: TGTGCCAGCAGTTACCGGCGGGATGGCGGGAACGAGCAGTACTTC.

V is TRBV9 and J is TRBJ2-1; D unclear. The V gene lost 0 bases and the J gene lost 12 bases, with 13 bases spanning the gap. The V gene's germline CDR1 is SGDLS and CDR2 YYNGEE. CDR3 size: 13 residues. DNA of the CDR3: TGTGCCAGCAGCGTAGCTGACGTAGACTTGCAGTTCTTC. It is translated as CASSVADVDLQFF. Complete variable domain (other parts from reference TRBV9 and TRBJ2-1): DSGVTQTPKHLITATGQRVTLRCSPRSGDLSVYWYQQSLDQGLQFLIQYYNGEERAKGNILERFSAQQFPDLHSELNLSSLELGDSALYFCASSVADVDLQFFGPGTRLTVL.

The chain is built from TRBV6-1 and TRBJ1-6, with TRBD1 identical over 7 bases. Trimming at V came to 8 bases and at J to 7 bases, leaving 5 bases not matched to a gene. CDR3 length equals 13 residues. Germline CDR1 is MNHNS and CDR2 is SASEGT. The CDR3 spells CASSRDRNSPLHF. As DNA, the CDR3 is TGTGCCAGCTCCCGGGACAGAAATTCACCCCTCCACTTT.

The chain uses TRBV29-1 and TRBJ2-4; maybe TRBD2 (7 bases). Germline V gene sequence: CDR1 SQVTM, CDR2 ANQGSEA. The CDR3 runs to 14 residues. The V end was cut by 3 bases, the J end by 0 bases, with 9 bases between. The CDR3 DNA follows: TGCAGCGTTGAGGGGGGGCTAGCCAAAAACATTCAGTACTTC. Its translation: CSVEGGLAKNIQYF.

This clonotype came up many times. This chain uses TRBV7-8 with TRBJ1-1; tentatively, D is TRBD1 (5 bases). The CDR3 loop spans 18 amino acids. Germline assignment: CDR1 SGHVS and CDR2 FQNEAQ. The ends were cut back, 5 bases at V and 0 bases at J, with 22 bases in the middle. The CDR3, as DNA: TGTGCCAGCAGCCGTAAACCCCGGGACCCCTCGATGAACACTGAAGCTTTCTTT. Amino acid sequence: CASSRKPRDPSMNTEAFF.

This clonotype was seen at least ten times. The CDR3 reads CSARDILLAGGVTDTQYF. DNA for the CDR3: TGCAGTGCTAGAGATATTCTCCTAGCGGGGGGGGTAACAGATACGCAGTATTTT. J is TRBJ2-3 and V is TRBV20-1, with TRBD2 matching over 12 bases. CDR3 length: 18 residues. The V segment lost 0 bases and the J segment 3 bases; nucleotides outside the gene matches: 10. Germline CDR1 DFQATT, CDR2 SNEGSKA (reference sequence).

The CDR3 region has the DNA TGTGCCAGCAGCTTAGTGGGTGGCTACACCTTC. Its protein product is CASSLVGGYTF. This chain connects TRBV7-8 to TRBJ1-2; D call uncertain. The V gene lost 1 base and the J gene lost 7 bases, with 4 bases spanning the gap. Germline V lookup: CDR1 SGHVS, CDR2 FQNEAQ. The CDR3 extends over 11 amino acids.

The chain carries TRBV6-5 and TRBJ1-6; no firm D call. The V end was cut by 4 bases, the J end by 7 bases, with 17 bases between. The CDR3 runs to 16 residues. Per the germline V gene, CDR1 is MNHEY and CDR2 is SVGAGI. In DNA form, the CDR3 reads TGTGCCAGCAGTTTGTTAACCGGGCCTCAGAATTCACCCCTCCACTTT. It specifies CASSLLTGPQNSPLHF.